This note documents a single TCR beta chain sequence. Its antigen is still unknown. Profiling relied on immunoSEQ multiplex PCR, and the TCRdb table lists in-frame clones only, not all of them. The sample records under 200,000 clones, 70% to 90% being singletons. The entry originates in a study of cytomegalovirus exposure and HLA in healthy donors. In germline, CDR1 is LGHNA, CDR2 YSLEER. The CDR3 consists of 15 residues. V lost 4 bases and J 4 bases, leaving 16 bases between the germline ends. The study, taken as a whole, reports: A subsequent analysis found that TCR clusters from the first cohort also tended to co-occur in the 110 or so validation repertoires, with 90% to 95% of cluster scores above 0. Rarity marked most TCR sequences, yet some public TCRs occurred in many donors. Reports indicated that the classifier achieved high specificity and sensitivity in diagnosing cytomegalovirus status.

The sequencing input was PBMCs. This sequence joins TRBV4-3 and TRBJ2-5; D is perhaps TRBD1 (6 bases). The source of this sequence is a woman under 30 in good health and CMV-seronegative. In nucleotides, the CDR3 is TGCGCCAGCAGCCGGACCAGACAGGCGGTAGAGACCCAGTACTTC. The encoded protein is CASSRTRQAVETQYF.